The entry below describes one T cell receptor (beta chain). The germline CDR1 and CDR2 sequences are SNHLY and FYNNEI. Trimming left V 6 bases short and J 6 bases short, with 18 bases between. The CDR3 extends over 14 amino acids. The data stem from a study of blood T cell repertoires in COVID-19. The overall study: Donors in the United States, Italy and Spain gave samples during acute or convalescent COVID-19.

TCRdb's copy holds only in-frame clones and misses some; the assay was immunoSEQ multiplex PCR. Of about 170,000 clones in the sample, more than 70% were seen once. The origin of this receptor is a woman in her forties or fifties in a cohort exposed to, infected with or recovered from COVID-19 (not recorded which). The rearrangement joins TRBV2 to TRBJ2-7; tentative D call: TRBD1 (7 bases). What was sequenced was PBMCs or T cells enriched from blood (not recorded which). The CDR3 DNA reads TGTGCCAGCAGAGCCGGGACAGCAGCGGGCGAGCAGTACTTC. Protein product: CASRAGTAAGEQYF.